This passage covers 27 T cell receptor beta chains from one sample sequenced in a study of molecular identifiers for immune sequencing clone quantification. TCRdb processed the PCR reads anew with MiXCR; each CDR3 protein has one entry. Counted here are about 10,000 distinct CDR3 sequences, 20% to 25% occurring once; the ten biggest clones make up 1.5%. The sequencing sample was made of naive CD8+ T cells from blood, with Jurkat cell RNA spiked in. The subset was: FACS-sorted CD8+CD4-CCR7+CD45RA+ naive T cells. The source of these receptors is a human donor in good health. Some libraries in this study had Jurkat cell RNA spiked in.

This clonotype is medium-sized within its sample. The CDR3 is CSAIRDSNEQFF. The CDR3 nucleotides read TGCAGTGCCATCCGCGACTCCAATGAGCAGTTCTTC. This chain uses TRBV20-1 with TRBJ2-1; the D is unclear. The germline V gene has CDR1 DFQATT and CDR2 SNEGSKA (reference sequence). V dropped 6 bases and J dropped 6 bases, with 12 bases sitting between them. The CDR3 sequence is 12 residues long.

This clonotype is categorized as medium-sized. The V and J genes are TRBV4-3 and TRBJ2-3; no definite D call. In germline, CDR1 is LGHNA, CDR2 YSLEER. Between the trimmed V and J ends, which lost 0 bases and 0 bases, there was a span of 10 bases. The CDR3 runs 16 residues. CDR3 sequence reads: CASSQDYDRSTDTQYF. The DNA of the CDR3 is TGCGCCAGCAGCCAAGATTACGACCGTAGCACAGATACGCAGTATTTT.

This clonotype is categorized as medium-sized. The genes are TRBV5-4 and TRBJ2-7; 7 nucleotides line up with TRBD2. Trimming took 4 bases from V and 3 from J; bases not matched to a gene: 4. From germline, CDR1 is SGHNT and CDR2 YYREEE (reference sequence). CDR3 length: 13 residues. CDR3 coding DNA: TGTGCCAGCAGCCCCGGACTAGACTACGAGCAGTACTTC. It codes for CASSPGLDYEQYF.

Details on this clonotype: This clone may be a read error of a much larger clone one base away. The chain carries TRBV7-9 and TRBJ2-5; 9 bases fit TRBD2. The CDR3 totals 17 residues. Germline V lookup: CDR1 SEHNR, CDR2 FQNEAQ (reference sequence). V dropped 5 bases and J dropped 0; count of bases not matched to a gene: 10. CDR3 sequence reads: CASSPRTAGGHQETQYF. Written as DNA, the CDR3 is TGTGCCAGCAGCCCGAGAACAGCGGGAGGTCACCAAGAGACCCAGTACTTC.

The J gene is TRBJ1-5, the V gene TRBV19; tentative D call: TRBD1 (5 bases). V was pared by 10 bases and J by 4 bases, with 29 bases between. This CDR3 comprises 18 residues. Germline-derived CDR1 and CDR2 are LNHDA and SQIVND (reference sequence). The CDR3 region is CATLGPRNNSAENQPQHF. CDR3 DNA sequence: TGTGCCACCCTGGGACCGCGGAATAACTCTGCCGAGAATCAGCCCCAGCATTTT.

This clonotype has a count of ten or more. V gene TRBV4-1 combines with J gene TRBJ2-1; D might be TRBD1 (5 bases). With 4 bases removed from V and 1 base from J, the gap between germline ends came to 14 bases. Germline V gives CDR1 MGHRA, CDR2 YSYEKL. The CDR3 is 16 residues long. The CDR3 DNA reads as TGCGCCAGCAGCCTTCGACAGACCTTATCCTACAATGAGCAGTTCTTC. As protein: CASSLRQTLSYNEQFF.

With regard to this clonotype: The junction and the germline gene differ at one end; a read error may be behind it. This chain connects TRBV29-1 to TRBJ1-1; 12 bases line up with TRBD1. CDR3 length: 14 residues. Germline assignment: CDR1 SQVTM and CDR2 ANQGSEA. This chain's CDR3 is CTTGTGGSGTDASF. The CDR3 DNA is TGCACTACCGGGACAGGGGGCTCAGGCACTGACGCTTCCTTT.

By frequency in the sample, this clonotype is medium-sized (0.01 to 0.1%). The V and J genes are TRBV5-6 and TRBJ2-3, with D unresolved. V was pared by 1 base and J by 6 bases, with 15 bases between. The length of the CDR3 is 15 residues. Looked up from germline, CDR1 is SGHDT and CDR2 is YYEEEE. Here the CDR3 DNA reads TGTGCCAGCAGCTTGCGCCGGCAGAGAGGTGATACGCAGTATTTT. It translates to CASSLRRQRGDTQYF.

Points on this clonotype: This may stem from a read error, because a much larger clone lies one nucleotide away. The gene calls are TRBV15 and TRBJ1-5, with D uncertain. Germline CDR1 is LNHNV and CDR2 is YYDKDF (reference sequence). The CDR3 contains 15 residues. The CDR3 sequence is CASSRDLGQNQPQHF. CDR3 nucleotide sequence: TGTGCCTCCAGCAGAGATTTAGGGCAGAATCAGCCCCAGCATTTT.

In the case of this clonotype: This sequence may be a read error, since a much larger clone differs from it by one base. The chain uses TRBV14 and TRBJ1-6, with a tentative D call TRBD1 (6 bases). The CDR3 covers 17 residues. Germline V gene data show CDR1 as SGHDN and CDR2 as FVKESK. Written as DNA, the CDR3 is TGTGCCGGCAGCCAAGCTCCGGGGGGCGACTTCTTTTCACCCCTCCACTTT. Translating gives CAGSQAPGGDFFSPLHF.

This clonotype was counted at least ten times. The chain joins TRBV11-2 to TRBJ2-2; possible D gene TRBD1, 6 bases. Germline CDR1 reads SGHAT; CDR2 reads FQNNGV. Trimming stripped 2 bases from V and 2 bases from J, with 12 bases between. The CDR3 runs to 16 residues. CDR3 region: CASSLPTGRNTGELFF. Here the CDR3 DNA reads TGTGCCAGCAGCTTACCGACAGGCAGAAACACCGGGGAGCTGTTTTTT.

The genes are TRBV20-1 and TRBJ2-7; TRBD2 matches 10 bases. Germline loops: CDR1 DFQATT, CDR2 SNEGSKA (reference sequence). After removal of 0 bases from V and 4 bases from J, the junction contained 9 bases not matched to a gene. The length of the CDR3 is 16 residues. The CDR3 DNA is TGCAGTGCTAGAGATACGGCTAGCGGGAGCAGGTACGAGCAGTACTTC. Translated, it gives CSARDTASGSRYEQYF.

By proportion, this clonotype is medium-sized. The chain is built from TRBV29-1 and TRBJ2-7; 9 positions match TRBD1. The CDR3 is 13 amino acids. The trim removed 6 bases at V and 3 bases at J, leaving 6 bases unmatched. Per germline, CDR1 SQVTM and CDR2 ANQGSEA. CDR3 sequence: CSVSGTGSYEQYF. The CDR3 DNA reads TGCAGCGTGTCCGGGACAGGGAGCTACGAGCAGTACTTC.

This clonotype is categorized as medium-sized. The rearrangement joins TRBV6-5 to TRBJ2-2, with 9 positions matching TRBD2. This CDR3 contains 16 residues. The germline V gene has CDR1 MNHEY and CDR2 SVGAGI. V trimming: 7 bases; J trimming: 4 bases; junction bases outside the gene matches: 10. The CDR3 DNA reads as TGTGCCAGCACTGTATGGGTAGCGGGGGTCACCGGGGAGCTGTTTTTT. Translating gives CASTVWVAGVTGELFF.

This clonotype counts as medium-sized. The chain couples TRBV29-1 to TRBJ2-5; 7 bases match TRBD2. CDR1 is SQVTM and CDR2 is ANQGSEA in the germline V gene. V dropped 7 bases and J dropped 3; count of bases not matched to a gene: 5. The CDR3 has 12 residues. The CDR3 spells CSAGTIEETQYF. In DNA, the CDR3 is TGCAGCGCCGGGACTATCGAAGAGACCCAGTACTTC.

By frequency in the sample, this clonotype is medium-sized. The CDR3 sequence is CAWRAGQGVREQYF. CDR3 nucleotide sequence: TGTGCCTGGAGGGCCGGACAGGGCGTTAGGGAGCAGTACTTC. The V call is TRBV30, the J call TRBJ2-7, with 8 bases aligning to TRBD1. This CDR3 spans 14 amino acids. Losses at the gene ends were 3 bases for V and 7 bases for J; bases not matched to a gene: 11. Per the germline V gene, CDR1 is GTSNPN and CDR2 is SVGIG (reference sequence).

In its sample, this clonotype ranks as medium-sized. This sequence joins TRBV15 and TRBJ2-7; 7 positions agree with TRBD1. Germline lookup yields CDR1 LNHNV and CDR2 YYDKDF (reference sequence). V lost 10 bases to trimming and J lost 3 bases; unmatched junction nucleotides: 18. The CDR3 is 16 residues long. This chain's CDR3 is CAIPPGDDRAVYEQYF. CDR3 coding DNA: TGTGCCATCCCCCCCGGGGACGACAGGGCGGTCTACGAGCAGTACTTC.

This chain links TRBV5-6 with TRBJ2-1, with 7 bases aligning to TRBD2. This CDR3 contains 16 residues. The V gene's germline CDR1 is SGHDT and CDR2 YYEEEE. V lost 0 bases, J lost 0 bases, and 3 bases stayed unmatched. CDR3 nucleotides: TGTGCCAGCAGCTTGGCCGCGGGAGTCTCCTACAATGAGCAGTTCTTC. It translates to CASSLAAGVSYNEQFF.

This clonotype appeared a few times. The chain combines TRBV13 with TRBJ2-7; D may be TRBD2 (6 bases). With 1 base removed from V and 3 bases from J, the gap between germline ends came to 10 bases. The CDR3 totals 14 residues. Germline-derived CDR1 and CDR2 are PRHDT and FYEKMQ (reference sequence). In DNA form, the CDR3 reads TGTGCCAGCAGCTTAGCGGGAGCTGTCTACGAGCAGTACTTC. Translating gives CASSLAGAVYEQYF.

About this clonotype: At one end, the junction sequence differs from germline, possibly due to a read error. The rearrangement joins TRBV4-3 to TRBJ1-5; D gene unclear. There are 15 residues in the CDR3. Germline assignment: CDR1 LGHNA and CDR2 YSLEER. The CDR3: CASSQDVTVNPPPHF. The CDR3, as DNA: TGCGCCAGCAGCCAAGATGTCACGGTAAATCCGCCCCCGCATTTT.

This clonotype was recorded many times. The chain is built from TRBV2 and TRBJ2-2, with 8 nucleotides matching TRBD1. Germline V gene sequence: CDR1 SNHLY, CDR2 FYNNEI. Trimming took 1 base from V and 3 from J; bases not matched to a gene: 1. This CDR3 is built from 15 residues. CDR3 nucleotides: TGTGCCAGCAGTGAAGACAGGGGGTACACCGGGGAGCTGTTTTTT. Protein: CASSEDRGYTGELFF.

The CDR3 loop reads CSARETGEAFF. The CDR3 nucleotides are TGCAGTGCTAGAGAGACAGGGGAAGCTTTCTTT. V usage is TRBV20-1 and J usage is TRBJ1-1, with TRBD1 identical over 7 bases. Germline lookup yields CDR1 DFQATT and CDR2 SNEGSKA (reference sequence). The V segment lost 0 bases and the J segment 8 bases; nucleotides outside the gene matches: 0. This CDR3 is 11 amino acids long.

This clonotype is labeled medium-sized (0.01 to 0.1%). CDR3 protein: CASSGHQETQYF. In nucleotides, the CDR3 is TGTGCCAGCTCAGGACACCAAGAGACCCAGTACTTC. This chain joins TRBV2 and TRBJ2-5; no firm D call. Germline V gene data show CDR1 as SNHLY and CDR2 as FYNNEI. Trimming stripped 8 bases from V and 0 bases from J, with 7 bases between. The CDR3 is 12 amino acids.

This clonotype was counted a few times. The chain recombines TRBV19 with TRBJ2-1; TRBD2 aligns across 9 bases. There are 14 residues in the CDR3. The J segment lost 0 bases and the V segment lost 9 bases, leaving 3 bases of the junction unmatched. Germline values: CDR1 LNHDA, CDR2 SQIVND (reference sequence). Here the CDR3 reads CASRSGSSYNEQFF. The CDR3 nucleotides read TGTGCCAGCCGTAGCGGGAGCTCCTACAATGAGCAGTTCTTC.

This clonotype rates as medium-sized. This sequence joins TRBV7-9 and TRBJ2-1; TRBD1 agrees at 10 bases. Trimming at V came to 0 bases and at J to 3 bases, leaving 2 bases not matched to a gene. The germline V gene encodes CDR1 SEHNR and CDR2 FQNEAQ (reference sequence). The length of the CDR3 is 16 residues. In DNA form, the CDR3 reads TGTGCCAGCAGCTTAGCTGGGACAGGGGACTACAATGAGCAGTTCTTC. The encoded protein is CASSLAGTGDYNEQFF.

This clonotype was found many times. The chain combines TRBV6-1 with TRBJ2-1, with a possible D match to TRBD2 (5 bases). Trimming removed 1 base from V and 9 bases from J, with 13 bases in between. The CDR3 extends over 14 amino acids. Germline V CDR1 and CDR2: MNHNS, SASEGT. Here the CDR3 reads CASSEVGRRVEQFF. CDR3 DNA: TGTGCCAGCAGTGAAGTGGGGAGAAGAGTTGAGCAGTTCTTC.

This clonotype ranks as medium-sized. V is TRBV7-9 and J is TRBJ2-3; 10 positions agree with TRBD2. J gave up 1 base and V 5 bases, and 3 bases lay outside the gene matches. This CDR3 spans 15 amino acids. Germline V gene lookup returns CDR1 SEHNR and CDR2 FQNEAQ (reference sequence). Here the CDR3 DNA reads TGTGCCAGCAGCGATACTAGCGGGGGCACAGATACGCAGTATTTT. It is translated as CASSDTSGGTDTQYF.